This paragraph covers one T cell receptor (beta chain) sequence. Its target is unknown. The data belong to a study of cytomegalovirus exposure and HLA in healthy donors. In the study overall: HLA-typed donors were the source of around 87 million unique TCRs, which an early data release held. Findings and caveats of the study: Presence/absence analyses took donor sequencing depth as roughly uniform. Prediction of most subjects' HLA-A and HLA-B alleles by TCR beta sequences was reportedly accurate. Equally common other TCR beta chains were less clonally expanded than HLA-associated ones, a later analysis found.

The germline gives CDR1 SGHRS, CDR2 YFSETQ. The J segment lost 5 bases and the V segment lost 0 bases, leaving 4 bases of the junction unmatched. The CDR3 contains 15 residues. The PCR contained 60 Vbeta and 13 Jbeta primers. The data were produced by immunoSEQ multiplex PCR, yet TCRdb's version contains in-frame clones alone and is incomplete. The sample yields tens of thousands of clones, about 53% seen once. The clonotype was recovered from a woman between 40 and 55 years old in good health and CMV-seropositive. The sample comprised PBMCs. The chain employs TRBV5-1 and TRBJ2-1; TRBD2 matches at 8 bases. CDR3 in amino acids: CASSLDTSGNNEQFF. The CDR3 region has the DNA TGCGCCAGCAGCTTGGATACTAGCGGAAACAATGAGCAGTTCTTC. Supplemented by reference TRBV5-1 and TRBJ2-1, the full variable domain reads KAGVTQTPRYLIKTRGQQVTLSCSPISGHRSVSWYQQTPGQGLQFLFEYFSETQRNKGNFPGRFSGRQFSNSRSEMNVSTLELGDSALYLCASSLDTSGNNEQFFGPGTRLTVL.